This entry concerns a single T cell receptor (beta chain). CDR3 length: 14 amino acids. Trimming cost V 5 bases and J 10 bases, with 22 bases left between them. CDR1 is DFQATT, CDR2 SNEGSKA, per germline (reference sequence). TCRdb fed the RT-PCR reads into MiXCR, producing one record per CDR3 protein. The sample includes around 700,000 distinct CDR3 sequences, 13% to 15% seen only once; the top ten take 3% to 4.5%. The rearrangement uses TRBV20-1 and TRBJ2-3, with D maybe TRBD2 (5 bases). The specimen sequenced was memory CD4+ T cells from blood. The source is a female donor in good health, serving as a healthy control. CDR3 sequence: CSALQPLLLEAQYF. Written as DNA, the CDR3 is TGCAGTGCTCTCCAACCTCTTCTTTTGGAGGCGCAGTATTTT.